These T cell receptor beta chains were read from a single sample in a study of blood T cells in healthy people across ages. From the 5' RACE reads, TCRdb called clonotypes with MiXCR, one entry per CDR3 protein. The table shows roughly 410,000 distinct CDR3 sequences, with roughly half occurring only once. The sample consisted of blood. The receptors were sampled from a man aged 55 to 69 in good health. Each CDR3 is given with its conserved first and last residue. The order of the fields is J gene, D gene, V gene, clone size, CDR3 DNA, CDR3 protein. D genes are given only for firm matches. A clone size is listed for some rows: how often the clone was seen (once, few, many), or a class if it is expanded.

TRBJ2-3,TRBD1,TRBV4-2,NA,TGTGCCAGCAGCCACGTAACGGGACAGGGCGACACAGATACGCAGTATTTT,CASSHVTGQGDTDTQYF
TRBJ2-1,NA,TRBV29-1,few,TGCAGCGGTACCCCAGGCTACAATGAGCAGTTCTTC,CSGTPGYNEQFF
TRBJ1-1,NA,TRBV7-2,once,TGTGCCAGCAGCGAGGGACGGGTCCTGAACACTGAAGCTTTCTTT,CASSEGRVLNTEAFF
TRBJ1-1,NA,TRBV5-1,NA,TGCGCCAGCAGCGGCGAGCCCAGGGGCACTGAAGCTTTCTTT,CASSGEPRGTEAFF
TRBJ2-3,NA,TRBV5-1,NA,TGCGCCAGCAGCCCGCCCCCCGGGACAACTTACACAGATACGCAGTATTTT,CASSPPPGTTYTDTQYF
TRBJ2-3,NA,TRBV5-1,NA,TGCGCCAGCAGCTCCCGGACTGTACAGGGTGTTCCGCAGTATTTT,CASSSRTVQGVPQYF
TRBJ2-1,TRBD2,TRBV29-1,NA,TGCAGCGTTGAAGATGGGGGCGGGAGGTACAATGAGCAGTTCTTC,CSVEDGGGRYNEQFF
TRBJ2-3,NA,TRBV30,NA,TGTGCCTGGAGTGTAGCGGCAAGAGCTCGCGGAGATACGCAGTATTTT,CAWSVAARARGDTQYF
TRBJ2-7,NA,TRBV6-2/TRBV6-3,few,TGTGCCAGCAGTTACGGACCCGCAGCCTCCTACGAGCAGTACTTC,CASSYGPAASYEQYF
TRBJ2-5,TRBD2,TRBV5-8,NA,TGTGCCAGCAGTGAGGGACTAGCCACCTACAATGAGCAGTACTTC,CASSEGLATYNEQYF
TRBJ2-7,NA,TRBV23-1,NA,TGCGCCAGCAGTCAATGGGTCCGGGACTTCTCCTCCTACGAGCAGTACTTC,CASSQWVRDFSSYEQYF
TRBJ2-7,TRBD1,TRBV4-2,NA,TGTGCCAGCAGCGCCGGGACAGGGGAGTACGAGCAGTACTTC,CASSAGTGEYEQYF
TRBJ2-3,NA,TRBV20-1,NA,TGCAGTGCTCAAATCGGCCAGCGGGTCACAGATACGCAGTATTTT,CSAQIGQRVTDTQYF
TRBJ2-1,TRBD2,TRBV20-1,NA,TGCAGTGCTAGAGATCAATGCCTAGCGGGGAATGAGCAGTTCTTC,CSARDQCLAGNEQFF
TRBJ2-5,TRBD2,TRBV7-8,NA,TGTGCCAGCAGCATGGGACTAGCGGGAGGGGGTGGAGAGACCCAGTACTTC,CASSMGLAGGGGETQYF
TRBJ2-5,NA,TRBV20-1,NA,TGCAGTGCTAGCGGCCAGCCGGGACTCCGGCAAGAGACCCAGTACTTC,CSASGQPGLRQETQYF
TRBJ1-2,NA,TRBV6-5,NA,TGTGCCAGCGCCTCCTTCGGTGGCTACACCTTC,CASASFGGYTF
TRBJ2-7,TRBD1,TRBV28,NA,TGTGCCAGCAGTTCGGGACAGGCAGGAGGCTACGAGCAGTACTTC,CASSSGQAGGYEQYF
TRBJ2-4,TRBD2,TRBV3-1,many,TGTGCCAGCAGCTCATACCGGGGGGGAGCCAAAAACATTCAGTACTTC,CASSSYRGGAKNIQYF
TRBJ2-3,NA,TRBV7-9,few,TGTGCCAGCAGCTTAGAGGTTGGCGGGAAGGATACGCAGTATTTT,CASSLEVGGKDTQYF
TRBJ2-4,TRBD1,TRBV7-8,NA,TGTGCCAGCAGCAAGCGGGTCACAGGGGGACTAGCCAAAAACATTCAGTACTTC,CASSKRVTGGLAKNIQYF
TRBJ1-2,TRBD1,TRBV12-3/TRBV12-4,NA,TGTGCCAGCAGTTCGGACAGGGGGAAGAGGGGCTACACCTTC,CASSSDRGKRGYTF
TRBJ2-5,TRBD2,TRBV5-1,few,TGCGCCAGCACCCAGACTAGCTCCTCCCAAGAGACCCAGTACTTC,CASTQTSSSQETQYF
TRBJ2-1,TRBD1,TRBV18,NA,TGTGCCAGCTCATCGGACAGGGTACAGAATGAGCAGTTCTTC,CASSSDRVQNEQFF
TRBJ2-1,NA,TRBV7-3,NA,TGTGCCAGCAGCCGCCGACTAGGAAACAATGAGCAGTTCTTC,CASSRRLGNNEQFF
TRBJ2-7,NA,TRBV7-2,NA,TGTGCCAGCAGCTTAAATGCGGGACGGTCCGAGCAGTACTTC,CASSLNAGRSEQYF
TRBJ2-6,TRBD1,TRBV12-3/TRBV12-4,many,TGTGCCAGCAGAAACCAAGGGGGCGCTGGGGCCAACGTCCTGACTTTC,CASRNQGGAGANVLTF
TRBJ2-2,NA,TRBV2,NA,TGTGCCAGCACCGAGGTTTCTAGCACGTCGGGGGAGCTGTTTTTT,CASTEVSSTSGELFF
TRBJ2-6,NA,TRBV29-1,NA,TGCAGCCCAGGCCCTCCCCAATGCTCTGGGGCCAACGTCCTGACTTTC,CSPGPPQCSGANVLTF
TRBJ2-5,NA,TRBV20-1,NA,TGCAGTGCTCGTACTGCTGTCGCGGCCCAGTACTTC,CSARTAVAAQYF
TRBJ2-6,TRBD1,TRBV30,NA,TGTGCCTGGAGTAATTCGGGACAGTCAGGCTCTGGGGCCAACGTCCTGACTTTC,CAWSNSGQSGSGANVLTF
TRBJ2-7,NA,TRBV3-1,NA,TGTGCCAGCAGCCCTGGGCCTCCTTCCTACGAGCAGTACTTC,CASSPGPPSYEQYF
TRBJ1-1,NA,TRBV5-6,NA,TGTGCCAGCAGCTTGGTCTCTGTAGCTGAAGCTTTCTTT,CASSLVSVAEAFF
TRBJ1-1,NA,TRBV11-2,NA,TGTGCCAGCAGCCGCGGACCGCGGGGGAACACTGAAGCTTTCTTT,CASSRGPRGNTEAFF
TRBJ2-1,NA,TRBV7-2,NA,TGTGCCAGCAGCTCGCTCCCCGGGACCTCATCCTACAATGAGCAGTTCTTC,CASSSLPGTSSYNEQFF
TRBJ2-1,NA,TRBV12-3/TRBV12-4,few,TGTGCCAGCAGAGGGCCAGTAGCAGGCAATGAGCAGTTCTTC,CASRGPVAGNEQFF
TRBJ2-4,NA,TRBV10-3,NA,TGTGCCATCCCCCTTATGGGGGGACTAGCCAAAAACATTCAGTACTTC,CAIPLMGGLAKNIQYF
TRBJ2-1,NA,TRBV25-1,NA,TGTGCCAGCAGTGAATGGGGCGCCGCAACAACCTACAATGAGCAGTTCTTC,CASSEWGAATTYNEQFF
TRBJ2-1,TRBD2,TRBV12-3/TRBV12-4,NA,TGTGCCATCAAACCCGGACTAGCGGGAGGTGAGCAGTTCTTC,CAIKPGLAGGEQFF
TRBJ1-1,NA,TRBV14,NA,TGTGCCAGCAGCCAGGAAATCCGGGACCCCCATTTCTTT,CASSQEIRDPHFF
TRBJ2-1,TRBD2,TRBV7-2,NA,TGTGCCAGCAGGGCCGCGAGCGGGAGTGGGCATGAGCAGTTCTTC,CASRAASGSGHEQFF
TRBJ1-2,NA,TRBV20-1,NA,TGCAGTGCTAGAGAAAGGGCGGGCGGCTACACCTTC,CSARERAGGYTF
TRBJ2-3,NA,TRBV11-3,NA,TGTGCCAGCAGCTCCCCCCAAACAGATACGCAGTATTTT,CASSSPQTDTQYF
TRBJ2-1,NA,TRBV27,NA,TGTGCCAGCAGCCGCCGCGATTGGGAACGGGGATACAATGAGCAGTTCTTC,CASSRRDWERGYNEQFF
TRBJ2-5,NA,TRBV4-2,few,TGTGCCAGCAGCCAGACCAGGCGGCAGGGACCAAAAGAGACCCAGTACTTC,CASSQTRRQGPKETQYF
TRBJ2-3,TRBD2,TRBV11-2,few,TGTACCAGCAGCTTATCGGGACTAGCGGGGAGGAGCCCCACAGATACGCAGTATTTT,CTSSLSGLAGRSPTDTQYF
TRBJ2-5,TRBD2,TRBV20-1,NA,TGCAGTGCTAGAGCGGGGGCCGGGACTAGCGAATGGATGACGGAGACCCAGTACTTC,CSARAGAGTSEWMTETQYF
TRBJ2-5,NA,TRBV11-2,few,TGTGCCAGCAGCTTATTCAGGGCGGACCAAGAGACCCAGTACTTC,CASSLFRADQETQYF
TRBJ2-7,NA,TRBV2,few,TGTGCCCCTAAACCCCCGCAGGGTGGGTACGAGCAGTACTTC,CAPKPPQGGYEQYF
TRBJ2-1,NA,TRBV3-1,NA,TGTGCCAGCAGCCAAGGTGGGACAAATGAGCAGTTCTTC,CASSQGGTNEQFF